The 26 T cell receptor beta chains listed next were all sequenced from one sample in a study of blood T cell repertoires in COVID-19. The repertoire was sequenced with immunoSEQ multiplex PCR; TCRdb's copy has only in-frame clones and lacks some. Of roughly 58,000 clones listed, approximately 78% are singletons. Sequenced sample: peripheral blood. Source of these receptors: a man in his sixties with COVID-19, enrolled during active disease.

This clone was seen only a few times. The CDR3 sequence: CASSHYRDRGANGELFF. As DNA, the CDR3 is TGTGCCAGCAGCCACTACCGGGACAGGGGTGCCAACGGGGAGCTGTTTTTT. The V gene is TRBV7-2, the J gene TRBJ2-2; 10 nucleotides align to TRBD1. The V and J ends lost 5 bases and 7 bases, in that order; junction bases with no gene match: 13. The CDR3 is 17 residues long. Germline V lookup: CDR1 SGHTA, CDR2 FQGNSA.

The chain couples TRBV9 to TRBJ2-1; 9 bases fit TRBD2. The junction had 10 bases not matched to a gene; V was cut back by 4 bases and J by 5 bases. The CDR3 contains 16 residues. CDR1 is SGDLS, CDR2 YYNGEE, per germline. CDR3: CASSPRGAGGDNEQFF. CDR3 bases: TGTGCCAGCAGCCCCCGTGGGGCGGGGGGGGACAATGAGCAGTTCTTC.

The V gene is TRBV3-1 (or the pseudogene TRBV3-2), the J gene TRBJ1-1; 7 nucleotides agree with TRBD1. V shed 2 bases, J shed 11 bases, and the junction held 5 bases outside the gene matches. Germline V gene lookup returns CDR1 LGHDT and CDR2 YNNKEL (reference sequence). The CDR3 is made up of 12 amino acids. CDR3 loop: CASSQYGTVAFF. The CDR3 DNA sequence: TGTGCCAGCAGCCAATACGGGACAGTTGCTTTCTTT.

This clone was detected once. This chain links TRBV29-1 with TRBJ2-6; possible D gene TRBD2, 5 bases. Germline V CDR1 and CDR2: SQVTM, ANQGSEA. The CDR3 loop spans 15 amino acids. V was cut by 7 bases and J by 2 bases, with 15 bases left in between. The CDR3 DNA reads as TGCAGCGCTGCTGGCTCCGGGGCTGGGGCCAACGTCCTGACTTTC. Protein sequence: CSAAGSGAGANVLTF.

The chain carries TRBV11-3 and TRBJ2-3; TRBD2 agrees at 11 bases. CDR1 SGHNT and CDR2 YENEEA come from the germline V gene. The CDR3 runs to 15 residues. V gave up 5 bases and J gave up 3 bases; unmatched junction bases: 4. CDR3 protein: CASSPSGRRTDTQYF. CDR3 DNA: TGTGCCAGCAGCCCTAGCGGGAGGAGAACAGATACGCAGTATTTT.

This sequence joins TRBV5-1 and TRBJ1-2; 8 nucleotides match TRBD1. V lost 3 bases to trimming and J lost 8 bases; unmatched junction nucleotides: 6. This CDR3 is built from 13 residues. The V gene's germline CDR1 is SGHRS and CDR2 YFSETQ. This CDR3 is CASSSPGGEGYTF. CDR3 DNA sequence: TGCGCCAGCAGCTCTCCAGGGGGCGAAGGCTACACCTTC.

The chain has TRBV5-6 and TRBJ1-6, with 9 bases fitting TRBD1. V shed 4 bases and J 4 bases; nucleotides not matched to a gene: 9. CDR1 and CDR2 (germline): SGHDT, YYEEEE. This CDR3 region has 17 residues. CDR3 sequence reads: CASSGATGGSYNSPLHF. The CDR3 coding sequence is TGTGCCAGCAGCGGCGCGACAGGGGGTTCATATAATTCACCCCTCCACTTT.

This clone was seen a few times. The genes are TRBV6-4 and TRBJ1-5, with 10 bases matching TRBD1. The CDR3 spans 13 residues. The J segment lost 7 bases and the V segment lost 5 bases, leaving 2 bases of the junction unmatched. Germline values: CDR1 MRHNA, CDR2 SNTAGT. The CDR3 region is CASSRDRGQPQHF. CDR3 bases: TGTGCCAGCAGTCGGGACAGGGGCCAGCCCCAGCATTTT.

CDR3 region: CASSRIPLNERDRGRSSGTDTQYF. The CDR3 DNA reads as TGTGCCAGCAGTCGGATCCCGCTGAACGAGCGGGACAGGGGGCGTAGTAGTGGCACAGATACGCAGTATTTT. This sequence joins TRBV6-6 and TRBJ2-3; TRBD1 matches at 12 bases. The CDR3 is made up of 24 amino acids. Trimming took 5 bases from V and 1 from J; bases not matched to a gene: 28. The germline gives CDR1 MNHNY, CDR2 SVGAGI (reference sequence).

The table lists this clone with a few counts. For the CDR3, the DNA is TGTGCCAGCAGCCAGGGAACTAGCGGGGGGCACCAGGCCTACAATGAGCAGTTCTTC. Translation gives CASSQGTSGGHQAYNEQFF. V is TRBV3-1 (or the pseudogene TRBV3-2) and J is TRBJ2-1; 12 positions match TRBD2. This CDR3 has 19 amino acids. With 3 bases clipped from V and 2 bases from J, the junction kept 11 bases outside the gene matches. Per germline, CDR1 LGHDT and CDR2 YNNKEL (reference sequence).

This chain uses TRBV6-2 or TRBV6-3 with TRBJ2-1; the match to TRBD1 covers 8 bases. Germline CDR1 and CDR2: MNHEY and SVGEGT. CDR3 length equals 18 residues. V shed 2 bases, J shed 4 bases, and the junction held 13 bases outside the gene matches. The CDR3: CASSYLRTGPTIYNEQFF. CDR3 coding DNA: TGTGCCAGCAGTTACCTGCGGACAGGGCCCACGATTTACAATGAGCAGTTCTTC.

The gene calls are TRBV3-1 (or the pseudogene TRBV3-2) and TRBJ2-2; TRBD1 matches 9 bases. The CDR3 is 19 residues long. J gave up 0 bases and V 5 bases, and 13 bases lay outside the gene matches. Germline lookup yields CDR1 LGHDT and CDR2 YNNKEL (reference sequence). The CDR3: CASSVTFSGTGSNTGELFF. CDR3 DNA sequence: TGTGCCAGCAGCGTAACCTTTTCCGGGACAGGGTCGAACACCGGGGAGCTGTTTTTT.

The chain uses TRBV18 and TRBJ1-1; D may be TRBD1 (5 bases). CDR1 KGHSH and CDR2 LQKENI come from the germline V gene. V dropped 1 base and J dropped 6 bases, with 9 bases sitting between them. The CDR3 is 13 residues long. The CDR3 coding sequence is TGTGCCAGCTCACCACAAGCGACAGCTGAAGCTTTCTTT. Amino acid sequence: CASSPQATAEAFF. Variable domain in full (rest from reference TRBV18 and TRBJ1-1): NAGVMQNPRHLVRRRGQEARLRCSPMKGHSHVYWYRQLPEEGLKFMVYLQKENIIDESGMPKERFSAEFPKEGPSILRIQQVVRGDSAAYFCASSPQATAEAFFGQGTRLTVV.

V is TRBV2 and J is TRBJ1-1; unclear D gene. CDR3 length: 13 amino acids. Trimming removed 6 bases from V and 0 bases from J, with 8 bases in between. Germline values: CDR1 SNHLY, CDR2 FYNNEI. In DNA form, the CDR3 reads TGTGCCAGCAGCGTAGACATGAACACTGAAGCTTTCTTT. It is translated as CASSVDMNTEAFF. Full variable domain (outside the CDR3, taken from reference TRBV2 and TRBJ1-1): EPEVTQTPSHQVTQMGQEVILRCVPISNHLYFYWYRQILGQKVEFLVSFYNNEISEKSEIFDDQFSVERPDGSNFTLKIRSTKLEDSAMYFCASSVDMNTEAFFGQGTRLTVV.

The genes are TRBV2 and TRBJ1-1; weak D call: TRBD1 (6 bases). Trimming stripped 5 bases from V and 0 bases from J, with 10 bases between. Germline V lookup: CDR1 SNHLY, CDR2 FYNNEI. This CDR3 comprises 14 residues. The CDR3 loop reads CASSLDSMNTEAFF. The CDR3 region has the DNA TGTGCCAGCAGTTTGGACAGTATGAACACTGAAGCTTTCTTT.

The rearrangement joins TRBV7-2 to TRBJ2-2; 7 nucleotides agree with TRBD2. This CDR3 spans 15 amino acids. Losses at the gene ends were 1 base for V and 6 bases for J; bases not matched to a gene: 5. The germline gives CDR1 SGHTA, CDR2 FQGNSA. The CDR3, as DNA: TGTGCCAGCAGCTTAGTCATGGGAGGGCCCGGGGAGCTGTTTTTT. Translating gives CASSLVMGGPGELFF.

This sequence joins TRBV19 and TRBJ1-2; a possible D gene is TRBD1 (6 bases). CDR1 is LNHDA and CDR2 is SQIVND in the germline V gene (reference sequence). This CDR3 has 14 residues. Trimming removed 7 bases at V and 6 bases at J, with 18 bases between. Here the CDR3 reads CASTPGGGAHGYTF. DNA of the CDR3: TGTGCCAGTACCCCGGGAGGGGGGGCGCATGGCTACACCTTC.

The count of this clone is one. The CDR3 nucleotides read TGTGCCAGCAGCTTATCTCATCGGGGTTTGAGAAATCCCTCCGAGCAGTACTTC. Residues: CASSLSHRGLRNPSEQYF. The V call is TRBV7-3, the J call TRBJ2-7, with a possible D match to TRBD2 (5 bases). The V and J ends lost 2 bases and 6 bases respectively, with 26 bases between them. This CDR3 comprises 18 residues. Germline values: CDR1 SGHTA, CDR2 FQGTGA.

The chain combines TRBV4-1 with TRBJ1-4; D is perhaps TRBD1 (5 bases). CDR3 length equals 16 residues. Germline V gene sequence: CDR1 MGHRA, CDR2 YSYEKL. Trimming removed 0 bases at V and 3 bases at J, with 11 bases between. Here the CDR3 DNA reads TGCGCCAGCAGCCAAGATTCCCAGGGTGCTAATGAAAAACTGTTTTTT. Translating it yields CASSQDSQGANEKLFF.

This chain uses TRBV19 with TRBJ1-1, with D hard to call. The CDR3 is 13 residues long. Germline lookup yields CDR1 LNHDA and CDR2 SQIVND (reference sequence). With 6 bases removed from V and 2 bases from J, the gap between germline ends came to 10 bases. CDR3 in amino acids: CASRGPGNTEAFF. DNA of the CDR3: TGTGCCAGTAGAGGTCCGGGAAACACTGAAGCTTTCTTT.

This sequence joins TRBV7-8 and TRBJ2-2, with D possibly TRBD2 on 5 matching bases. This CDR3 is built from 17 residues. Germline assignment: CDR1 SGHVS and CDR2 FQNEAQ. Trimming cost V 0 bases and J 6 bases, with 17 bases left between them. The CDR3 reads CASSLAIERTRPGELFF. DNA for the CDR3: TGTGCCAGCAGCTTAGCGATCGAGCGGACGAGGCCCGGGGAGCTGTTTTTT.

The V call is TRBV5-1, the J call TRBJ2-2, with 7 bases aligning to TRBD1. The V segment lost 4 bases and the J segment 5 bases; nucleotides outside the gene matches: 8. This CDR3 region has 15 residues. Germline-derived CDR1 and CDR2 are SGHRS and YFSETQ. The CDR3 protein is CASSINRGGTGELFF. The CDR3 DNA is TGCGCCAGCAGCATCAACAGGGGTGGGACCGGGGAGCTGTTTTTT.

The J gene is TRBJ2-2, the V gene TRBV19, with 10 bases fitting TRBD2. Germline CDR1 reads LNHDA; CDR2 reads SQIVND (reference sequence). This CDR3 contains 16 residues. Losses at the gene ends were 7 bases for V and 5 bases for J; bases not matched to a gene: 10. CDR3 region: CASTLGTSAGTGELFF. CDR3 nucleotides: TGTGCCAGTACCCTCGGGACTAGCGCGGGGACCGGGGAGCTGTTTTTT.

The chain links TRBV9 to TRBJ1-1, with D possibly matching TRBD1 (5 bases). The CDR3 covers 12 residues. The V gene lost 0 bases and the J gene lost 11 bases, with 11 bases spanning the gap. The germline V gene has CDR1 SGDLS and CDR2 YYNGEE. CDR3 sequence (DNA): TGTGCCAGCAGCGTAGACGGGGGAGAGGCTTTCTTT. As protein: CASSVDGGEAFF.

V usage is TRBV10-3 and J usage is TRBJ1-1; weak D call: TRBD1 (6 bases). V lost 2 bases and J lost 4, with 14 bases in between. Germline V lookup: CDR1 ENHRY, CDR2 SYGVKD. The CDR3 has 15 residues. The CDR3 sequence is CAISELNHRVTEAFF. The CDR3 DNA sequence: TGTGCCATCAGTGAGCTCAATCACAGGGTCACTGAAGCTTTCTTT.

The chain combines TRBV30 with TRBJ2-7, with D possibly being TRBD1 (5 bases). V gave up 2 bases and J gave up 10 bases, with 15 bases separating them. Germline V gene sequence: CDR1 GTSNPN, CDR2 SVGIG (reference sequence). This CDR3 spans 12 amino acids. The CDR3 reads CAWSPQGAGQYF. DNA for the CDR3: TGTGCCTGGAGTCCTCAGGGTGCCGGTCAGTACTTC.